This T cell receptor (beta chain) emerged from a study of control samples from healthy donors and cancer patients. This clone appeared a single time. V lost 5 bases and J 4 bases, leaving 21 bases between the germline ends. Germline V gene lookup returns CDR1 SGHNT and CDR2 YYREEE (reference sequence). This CDR3 has 17 amino acids. Libraries were prepared by immunoSEQ multiplex PCR; TCRdb keeps only in-frame clonotypes and omits some of them. The table has about 65,000 clones, about nine tenths seen once; the top ten hold roughly 1.2%. Sequencing used PBMCs. V and J are TRBV5-4 and TRBJ2-2, with a weak D call TRBD2 (7 bases). The TCR comes from a woman aged 45 to 65 with colorectal cancer. The CDR3 DNA follows: TGTGCCAGCAGACTCGAAGAGGGGGGGCGCGTCACCGGGGAGCTGTTTTTT. Translating gives CASRLEEGGRVTGELFF.